This T cell receptor (beta chain) was recorded in a study of blood T cell repertoires in COVID-19 (dated by TCRdb to the early 2020s). At the level of the whole study: Collaborator samples came from the United States, Italy and Spain and covered acute and convalescent phases of COVID-19. The samples were drawn from the first 160 participants of the ongoing ImmuneRACE study and from roughly 1,300 subjects provided by 6 global collaborators. Sample metadata almost always included a de-identified subject ID, COVID-19 status, age in years and sex. The material from the prospective study consisted of cDNA or gDNA derived from T cells, B-cell-depleted T cells, or PBMCs. The repertoires were made available in a free public database intended to serve as a resource for research on the immune response to SARS-CoV-2. Deeply sampled blood TCRbeta repertoires from subjects exposed to, actively infected with, or recovered from COVID-19 were included in the dataset. Where available, HLA class I and class II types were taken from metadata supplied by the sample provider and were not determined by assay-based typing. On the study overall, not on this receptor specifically: How much clinical and demographic metadata was included differed by source and by participant, and the metadata was provided uncurated.

TCRbeta CDR3 regions were amplified from genomic DNA by means of the immunoSEQ Assay, a bias-controlled multiplex PCR. As for how the authors treated the data: Within the assay, amplification of reference gene primers was used to estimate how many nucleated cells each sample contained. To quantify the absolute abundance of each unique TCRbeta CDR3 rearrangement, sequence reads were collapsed and filtered. For each sample, productive Simpson clonality was calculated by taking the square root of Simpson's diversity index across productive rearrangements. Not all clones reach the TCRdb copy of this immuneACCESS table, which keeps in-frame sequences only. Checked studies attribute under half of the gap to unresolved V genes and leave the rest unexplained. For V, J and clone size, that table is used; D and trimming come from the DNA. Recorded for this sample are about 110,000 clones; 88% of them occurred a single time. The ten biggest clones cover approximately 2.5% of the sample.

In its sample, this clone was seen a few times. Its antigen target is currently unknown. Per-base quality was not reported, and no clone a single base away is much larger than it. Each collaborating institution followed its own protocols to collect whole blood in K2EDTA tubes. For TCRbeta analysis, collaborators shipped samples as frozen whole blood, isolated PBMCs, or DNA extracted from either of those sample types. The cysteine opens and the phenylalanine closes a CDR3 of 14 amino acids. The CDR3 DNA has 42 bases and is translated from base 1. Reading the germline V gene (reference sequence) gives CDR1 GTSNPN and CDR2 SVGIG. V was cut back by 2 bases and J by 0 bases, leaving a gap of 10 bases between them.

The chain employs TRBV30 and TRBJ1-1; no confident D gene assignment can be made. This receptor was identified in a human donor in a cohort sampled during active COVID-19. The sample was peripheral blood. Read as DNA, the sequence is TGTGCCTGGAGTCCGATTGACATGAACACTGAAGCTTTCTTT. Its amino acids are CAWSPIDMNTEAFF. Extended through the reference TRBV30 and TRBJ1-1 proteins, this CDR3 yields the full variable domain: SQTIHQWPATLVQPVGSPLSLECTVEGTSNPNLYWYRQAAGRGLQLLFYSVGIGQISSEVPQNLSASRPQDRQFILSSKKLLLSDSGFYLCAWSPIDMNTEAFFGQGTRLTVV.